Listed here are 16 T cell receptor beta chains from one sample, sequenced in a study of blood T cells in healthy people across ages. PCR was performed a second time for about 6 to 12 cycles using a sample-barcoded 5' primer and a J-beta primer mix. TCRdb ran MiXCR on the 5' RACE reads and lists one entry per CDR3 protein. The sample contains about 1.7 million distinct CDR3 sequences, roughly 27% of which appear only once. What was sequenced was blood. Receptors originate from a woman in her twenties or thirties in good health.

This clonotype has at least ten counts. The V gene is TRBV20-1, the J gene TRBJ2-1; D may be TRBD2 (5 bases). This CDR3 has 15 residues. Germline CDR1 and CDR2: DFQATT and SNEGSKA (reference sequence). V lost 0 bases and J lost 0, with 9 bases in between. CDR3 in amino acids: CSARDTGSSYNEQFF. CDR3 nucleotides: TGCAGTGCTAGAGACACGGGGTCCTCCTACAATGAGCAGTTCTTC.

The V gene is TRBV5-1, the J gene TRBJ2-1, with D possibly matching TRBD2 (6 bases). Trimming stripped 7 bases from V and 4 bases from J, with 18 bases between. The CDR3 loop spans 15 amino acids. Germline V gives CDR1 SGHRS, CDR2 YFSETQ. CDR3: CASLSGGTVYNEQFF. DNA for the CDR3: TGCGCCAGCCTCAGCGGAGGGACTGTTTACAATGAGCAGTTCTTC.

A few counts support this clonotype. J is TRBJ2-1 and V is TRBV20-1; 8 bases agree with TRBD2. This CDR3 has 17 residues. Germline V gene lookup returns CDR1 DFQATT and CDR2 SNEGSKA (reference sequence). J lost 2 bases, V lost 6 bases, and 15 bases had no gene match. CDR3 amino acids: CSAQLAYSGKTYNEQFF. Written as DNA, the CDR3 is TGCAGTGCACAGCTTGCTTATAGCGGGAAAACCTACAATGAGCAGTTCTTC.

The chain recombines TRBV5-6 with TRBJ2-1, with D hard to call. V lost 3 bases and J lost 13, with 17 bases in between. CDR1 and CDR2 (germline): SGHDT, YYEEEE. The CDR3 sequence is 13 residues long. The CDR3 loop is CASSSQYGFPQFF. CDR3 in DNA: TGTGCCAGCAGCTCACAATACGGGTTTCCTCAGTTCTTC.

The V call is TRBV4-2, the J call TRBJ2-4; D is perhaps TRBD1 (5 bases). The better agreement between TRBJ2-5 and the DNA end casts doubt on the J call. Per the germline V gene, CDR1 is LGHNA and CDR2 is YNFKEQ. The CDR3 is 17 amino acids. The CDR3 DNA reads as TGTGCCAGCAGCCAAGACTTTTCAGGGCAGGCCCAAGAGACCCAGTACTTC. As protein: CASSQDFSGQAQETQYF.

The V and J genes are TRBV6-1 and TRBJ2-5, with no clear D. Germline V lookup: CDR1 MNHNS, CDR2 SASEGT. The CDR3 is made up of 15 amino acids. V was cut by 6 bases and J by 1 base, with 15 bases left in between. The CDR3 sequence: CASSLAPFLQETQYF. CDR3 sequence (DNA): TGTGCCAGCAGCTTAGCCCCCTTTCTCCAAGAGACCCAGTACTTC.

This clonotype was found many times. V and J are TRBV29-1 and TRBJ1-2, with D hard to call. The CDR3 length is 11 residues. V was cut by 0 bases and J by 7 bases, with 6 bases left in between. Germline CDR1 is SQVTM and CDR2 is ANQGSEA. CDR3: CSVEERAGYTF. The DNA for the CDR3 is TGCAGCGTTGAAGAGAGAGCTGGCTACACCTTC.

This clonotype was seen ten or more times. V is TRBV4-1 and J is TRBJ2-5; TRBD2 is a possible D gene (5 bases). From germline, CDR1 is MGHRA and CDR2 YSYEKL. This CDR3 contains 16 residues. The V end was cut by 1 base, the J end by 5 bases, with 17 bases between. This chain's CDR3 is CASSQALALRRETQYF. DNA of the CDR3: TGCGCCAGCAGCCAAGCGCTAGCTTTGAGGAGGGAGACCCAGTACTTC.

The V call is TRBV27, the J call TRBJ2-1; 8 bases match TRBD2. CDR1 and CDR2 from the germline V gene are MNHEY and SMNVEV (reference sequence). V lost 6 bases, J lost 9 bases, and 13 bases stayed unmatched. CDR3 length: 15 amino acids. CDR3 region: CASSLGLATQGEQFF. Written as DNA, the CDR3 is TGTGCCAGCAGCTTAGGACTAGCAACCCAGGGTGAGCAGTTCTTC.

Many counts were recorded for this clonotype. The rearrangement links TRBV12-3 or TRBV12-4 to TRBJ2-7; tentatively, D is TRBD2 (5 bases). Trimming left V 3 bases short and J 3 bases short, with 15 bases between. The CDR3 is 15 amino acids. The CDR3 nucleotides read TGTGCCAGCAGTTTCGGGGATTTTGGCCGCTACGAGCAGTACTTC. Its protein is CASSFGDFGRYEQYF.

The sample holds many counts of this clonotype. The CDR3 region is CSVDPGLAGVGETQYF. CDR3 in DNA: TGCAGCGTTGACCCGGGGCTAGCGGGAGTAGGAGAGACCCAGTACTTC. The rearrangement joins TRBV29-1 to TRBJ2-5; 10 nucleotides align to TRBD2. Germline loops: CDR1 SQVTM, CDR2 ANQGSEA. J was trimmed by 4 bases and V by 3 bases; bases with no gene match: 11. The CDR3 covers 16 residues.

V is TRBV20-1 and J is TRBJ1-2; 7 positions match TRBD1. J gave up 6 bases and V 6 bases, and 13 bases lay outside the gene matches. CDR3 size: 14 residues. Germline CDR1 is DFQATT and CDR2 is SNEGSKA (reference sequence). The CDR3 bases are TGCAGTGCCTGGGAGACAGGGTCGCTGGATGGCTACACCTTC. Residues: CSAWETGSLDGYTF.

This clonotype was recorded at least ten times. The V and J genes are TRBV10-3 and TRBJ2-7; D not certain. CDR1 is ENHRY and CDR2 is SYGVKD in the germline V gene. The ends were cut back, 4 bases at V and 1 base at J, with 11 bases in the middle. CDR3 size: 14 residues. CDR3 DNA: TGTGCCATCAGTGGCAGTTTGGGGTCCTACGAGCAGTACTTC. It translates to CAISGSLGSYEQYF.

The chain joins TRBV7-8 to TRBJ2-3; 10 nucleotides match TRBD2. Germline V gene data show CDR1 as SGHVS and CDR2 as FQNEAQ. V trimming: 5 bases; J trimming: 2 bases; junction bases outside the gene matches: 7. The length of the CDR3 is 16 residues. In DNA, the CDR3 is TGTGCCAGCAGCAGAGCCACTAGCGGGAACACAGATACGCAGTATTTT. This gives the protein CASSRATSGNTDTQYF.

The chain couples TRBV6-1 to TRBJ2-7; D perhaps matches TRBD2 (7 bases). Germline V gene sequence: CDR1 MNHNS, CDR2 SASEGT. The CDR3 is 14 amino acids. Trimming took 8 bases from V and 0 from J, leaving 14 bases between them. The CDR3 DNA reads as TGTGCCAGCTTTACGGGGGGCTTCTCCTACGAGCAGTACTTC. Translation: CASFTGGFSYEQYF.

This clonotype showed up many times. The rearrangement joins TRBV10-2 to TRBJ2-5, with TRBD2 matching over 10 bases. Germline CDR1 and CDR2: WSHSY and SAAADI. The CDR3 has 15 amino acids. After removal of 4 bases from V and 1 base from J, the junction contained 3 bases not matched to a gene. CDR3 region: CASSGLAGVQETQYF. CDR3 coding DNA: TGCGCCAGCAGTGGGCTAGCGGGGGTCCAAGAGACCCAGTACTTC.